This TCR beta chain was observed in a study of cytomegalovirus exposure and HLA in healthy donors (dated by TCRdb to the late 2010s). About the investigation overall: According to an earlier analysis of around 600 of the donors, 150 million to 200 million T cells yielded over 100 million unique TCR beta sequences and around 280 Gb of sequence data. Approximately 300 gigabases of sequencing data and approximately 84 million unique TCR sequences were included in an early release covering about 600 HLA-typed donors. Of the roughly 400 genotyped donors, 65% to 90% fell in the genetic ancestry cluster associated with self-reported Caucasian donors. The aim of the study was to test whether cataloging public T cell receptors could identify signatures of past pathogen exposure. The study used immunosequencing to profile the T cell repertoires of approximately 630 subjects and linked those repertoires to cytomegalovirus serostatus. Besides the first cohort of roughly 640 subjects, a separate validation cohort made up of over 100 different subjects was used. High-throughput TCR immunosequencing, statistical association of individual TCRs with disease status, and machine learning were combined to predict cytomegalovirus infection status. To study patterns of TCR occurrence, a later analysis re-analyzed previously published TCR beta repertoires from 666 donors and added high-resolution HLA genotyping. The later analysis used no new phenotypic data to find candidate immune exposures, relying instead on TCR beta sequences and their occurrence across donors. An earlier analysis of nearly 600 of the donors applied high-throughput TCR beta sequencing to assess whether each TCR beta V gene segment acted as functional or pseudogenic. Donor age, sex, ethnicity and CMV serostatus were collected together with the repertoire data. A later genetic analysis used genome-wide SNP genotypes for about 55% of the 666 donors, treating that subset as a discovery cohort. Every repertoire in the discovery cohort had been generated on one and the same sequencing platform. Class I and class II HLA loci were covered by the typing at four-digit resolution. The number of typed donors differed by locus: roughly 620-640 for A, B, C, DRB1 and DQB1; 522 for DQA1; some 590 for DPA1; and some 430 for DPB1. Several DR-DQ haplotypes were handled as single units for association and clustering because linkage in the cohort was strong. Among some 400 genotyped donors of the cohort, an average of around 240,000 unique TCR beta nucleotide sequences were sequenced per donor, around 20% of them non-productive. The study at large found these results: The only immune exposure information available for the cohort was CMV serostatus. Most CMV-associated TCR beta chains appeared to be HLA-restricted in a later analysis, and the HLA associations seemed to be driven largely by CMV exposure. A further reported finding was that TCR beta sequences accurately predicted the HLA-A and HLA-B alleles for most subjects in the first cohort. Strong co-occurrence of HLA alleles, especially DR and DQ, made assigning TCR associations to individual alleles difficult. Because the 87-base-pair reads could not distinguish some IMGT-functional V segments, including TRBV6-2 and TRBV6-3, those segments were excluded. A later analysis found that HLA-associated TCR beta chains were more clonally expanded and had lower generation probabilities than equally common non-associated chains. A cluster of highly shared sequence variants was judged likely to represent a technical artifact of the sequencing pipeline. A total of fewer than 200 TCR beta chains were listed by the study as associated with cytomegalovirus. Most TCR sequences were observed very rarely across donors, whereas some public TCRs were present in many individuals. Because counts were too low, roughly 18 rarely observed V segments, including chromosome 9 orphons, were left out of the earlier analysis of some 600 of the donors. At a false discovery rate of 0.05, a later analysis linked about 17,000 TCR beta sequences to specific HLA alleles. This cohort had only TCR beta chains sequenced, and the lack of alpha or paired-chain data limited which features could be detected. Several of the top co-occurrence clusters appeared to be linked to parvovirus B19, influenza, CMV and Epstein-Barr virus, according to a later analysis. An earlier analysis of some 560 of the donors showed that most TCR beta V segments appeared in productive rearrangements either about 90% or about 30% of the time, which broadly matched IMGT annotations. In a later genetic analysis, a missense DCLRE1C variant was associated with V-gene and J-gene trimming of TCR beta chains, and the association was replicated in an independent cohort. Because HLA typing was unavailable for some donors at each locus, only the typed subset was used in association tests. According to a later analysis, TCR association rates differed among HLA loci, with DRB1 alleles showing the most associated TCRs and HLA-C alleles showing the fewest. It was suggested by the authors that the approach could potentially be generalized to other disease states and immunological phenotypes. Roughly uniform sequencing depth across donors was assumed in presence/absence analyses, although this assumption may not hold. Correlated functional status among segregating V segments might reflect linkage disequilibrium, but an unknown experimental factor could not be ruled out. In a later genetic analysis, fewer N-insertions in productive TCRs were reported among donors in an Asian-associated ancestry cluster than the 666-donor mean. The classifier was reported to diagnose cytomegalovirus status with high specificity and sensitivity in both the original cohort and the validation cohort. In vitro tests confirmed that a few of the cytomegalovirus-associated TCR beta chains recognize cytomegalovirus antigens.

Receptor libraries were prepared by the immunoSEQ multiplex PCR assay. For the multiplex PCR, a mixture combining 60 forward primers for TCR Vbeta segments and 13 reverse primers for TCR Jbeta segments was used. The CDR3 region of rearranged TCR beta genes was amplified from genomic DNA by a multiplex PCR assay. The Illumina HiSeq System was used to sequence the amplified TCR beta libraries as 87-base-pair reads. The paper's data handling went like this. A later analysis counted about 80 million unique TCR beta chains across the approximately 700 repertoires, and some 11 million of these chains were shared by at least two donors. Raw reads were error-corrected and collapsed into unique sequences with a nearest-neighbor algorithm that merged closely related sequences to remove PCR and sequencing errors. Alignment of CDR3 sequences to IMGT reference sequences was used to assign V, D and J gene segments. For a sequence to be retained, a match of at least six nucleotides was required to both a V gene segment and a J gene segment. A rearrangement was called productive if the CDR3 had no stop codons and remained in frame with V and J, and every other rearrangement was called non-productive. Following IMGT convention, CDR3 was defined as the stretch from the second conserved V-encoded cysteine to the conserved J-encoded phenylalanine. In an earlier analysis of roughly 610 of the donors, sequences lacking an unambiguous match to a single V gene segment were excluded. An earlier analysis of fewer than 650 of the donors classified V segments as functional when productive rearrangements were above 56.7% and as segregating when the standard deviation between donors was above 5%. To diagnose cytomegalovirus status from the catalog of TCR beta chain sequences, a statistical classification framework was built. In a later analysis, V and J genes were assigned by comparing TCR nucleotide sequences against IMGT/GENE-DB human TR gene sequences. The TCRdist pipeline was used in a later analysis to assign CDR3 sequences and most-parsimonious VDJ recombination scenarios. In a later analysis, each TCR beta chain was defined by its CDR3 amino acid sequence together with its V-gene family, and reads without a unique V-gene family were excluded. In a later analysis, 450 to 600 highly shared, low-generation-probability nucleotide sequences were removed to address suspected cross-contamination and a sequencing artifact. In a later analysis, a clonal expansion index was calculated for each public chain from normalized within-repertoire ranks of inferred template counts. In a later analysis, generation probabilities were computed with a VDJ recombination model fitted to out-of-frame rearrangements, and the resulting probabilities were checked against IGoR. Hypergeometric tests were used in a later analysis to score TCR-TCR, TCR-HLA and TCR-CMV co-occurrence, with a repertoire-size bias correction applied to the TCR pairs. In a later analysis, false discovery rates were estimated by permuting HLA or CMV assignments 20 times. In a later analysis, co-occurring TCRs were grouped using DBSCAN, and TCRdist sequence similarity was added for clustering within HLA-allele-positive subsets. Co-occurrence clustering excluded repertoires with fewer than 30,000 or more than 120,000 public chains, plus five with anomalous nucleotide sharing. TCRdb stores this immuneACCESS table with in-frame sequences only. Part of the clones is absent; in the studies checked, under half of the shortfall reflects unresolved V genes, and no reason is known for the rest. The V and J calls and clone size are taken from that table; D and trimming were inferred from the DNA. The sample table on file contains tens of thousands of clones. About 2.5% of the sample goes to the ten largest clones.

CDR1 SNHLY and CDR2 FYNNEI are derived from the germline V gene. V is clipped by 3 bases and J by 5 bases, and the sequence between their germline boundaries is 7 bases long. The CDR3 runs 12 residues from the cysteine to the phenylalanine. The kept DNA is CDR3 alone, 36 bases in frame from the first base. In the case of this clone: The target of this receptor is not known.

The cohort comprised 710 or so healthy bone marrow donors. At the time of sampling, every cohort member was nominally healthy, though immune exposures that went unrecorded were likely present. The donor was CMV seronegative and belonged to the group of around 350 seronegative cohort members. Every donor gave a peripheral blood sample, and the peripheral blood mononuclear cells from that sample were used for TCR beta sequencing. The Qiagen DNeasy Blood Extraction Kit was used to extract genomic DNA from the blood cell samples. The chain is assembled from TRBV2 and TRBJ1-1; tentative D gene TRBD1, with 5 bases matching. This TCR was recovered from a female donor in good health and CMV-seronegative. Specimen: PBMCs. Here the CDR3 is given as CASSDGGTEAFF. The DNA sequence follows: TGTGCCAGCAGTGATGGGGGGACTGAAGCTTTCTTT.